One and the same sample provided the 17 T cell receptor beta chains below, sequenced in a study of cytotoxic CD8 clonotypes in ibrutinib-treated CLL. The table came from immunoSEQ multiplex PCR; TCRdb's copy has only in-frame clones and leaves some out. The table has 150,000 to 200,000 clones, roughly 88% seen once. The material was PBMCs, obtained at disease progression, from a patient treated with ibrutinib. These receptors originate from a human donor with chronic lymphocytic leukemia.

The CDR3 is CASSEYTRGSYNEQFF. The DNA for the CDR3 is TGTGCCAGCAGCGAGTACACCCGGGGCTCCTACAATGAGCAGTTCTTC. The chain employs TRBV25-1 and TRBJ2-1, with a possible D match to TRBD2 (5 bases). The CDR3 is made up of 16 amino acids. Trimming stripped 6 bases from V and 0 bases from J, with 15 bases between. Germline assignment: CDR1 MGHDK and CDR2 SYGVNS. Looking up the rest from reference TRBV25-1 and TRBJ2-1 gives the full variable domain: EADIYQTPRYLVIGTGKKITLECSQTMGHDKMYWYQQDPGMELHLIHYSYGVNSTEKGDLSSESTVSRIRTEHFPLTLESARPSHTSQYLCASSEYTRGSYNEQFFGPGTRLTVL.

V usage is TRBV9 and J usage is TRBJ1-2, with D uncertain. The V gene's germline CDR1 is SGDLS and CDR2 YYNGEE. Trimming took off 0 bases at V and 1 base at J, with 10 bases between the two ends. The CDR3 spans 15 residues. This chain's CDR3 is CASSVENSFNYGYTF. The CDR3 nucleotides are TGTGCCAGCAGCGTAGAAAACAGCTTTAACTATGGCTACACCTTC.

The V gene is TRBV5-1, the J gene TRBJ2-7; either TRBD1 or TRBD2 may fit D (5 bases each). Trimming stripped 8 bases from V and 4 bases from J, with 16 bases between. This CDR3 spans 13 amino acids. Germline V gene sequence: CDR1 SGHRS, CDR2 YFSETQ. DNA for the CDR3: TGCGCCAGTGCGAGGGACGGAGAGTACGAGCAGTACTTC. It is translated as CASARDGEYEQYF.

This chain links TRBV15 with TRBJ2-5; D not resolved. V dropped 0 bases and J dropped 4 bases, with 9 bases sitting between them. The CDR3 length is 14 residues. Germline V gene data show CDR1 as LNHNV and CDR2 as YYDKDF (reference sequence). The CDR3 DNA reads as TGTGCCACCAGCAGAGAGACACAGCTAGAGACCCAGTACTTC. As protein: CATSRETQLETQYF. Filled out from reference TRBV15 and TRBJ2-5, the complete variable domain reads DAMVIQNPRYQVTQFGKPVTLSCSQTLNHNVMYWYQQKSSQAPKLLFHYYDKDFNNEADTPDNFQSRRPNTSFCFLDIRSPGLGDTAMYLCATSRETQLETQYFGPGTRLLVL.

The rearrangement links TRBV28 to TRBJ1-2; D remains unclear. The germline CDR1 and CDR2 sequences are MDHEN and SYDVKM. V lost 2 bases, J lost 7 bases, and 17 bases lay in between. The CDR3 length is 15 residues. The CDR3, as DNA: TGTGCCAGCAGTTTAACCTCCCTCAGGTCTTCTGGCTACACCTTC. Its protein is CASSLTSLRSSGYTF.

This clone was seen a handful of times. The V call is TRBV7-3, the J call TRBJ1-2, with 9 positions matching TRBD1. The J segment lost 8 bases and the V segment lost 8 bases, leaving 6 bases of the junction unmatched. The CDR3 runs 12 residues. Germline V CDR1 and CDR2: SGHTA, FQGTGA. This chain's CDR3 is CASGDRVGGYTF. As DNA, the CDR3 is TGTGCCAGCGGGGACAGGGTCGGCGGCTACACCTTC.

The rearrangement links TRBV5-6 to TRBJ2-3; D remains ambiguous. This CDR3 has 14 residues. Between the trimmed V and J ends, which lost 0 bases and 2 bases, there was a span of 7 bases. The V gene's germline CDR1 is SGHDT and CDR2 YYEEEE. The CDR3 coding sequence is TGTGCCAGCAGCTTGGGGCAGATCACAGATACGCAGTATTTT. Protein product: CASSLGQITDTQYF.

This clone has a single count. J is TRBJ1-1 and V is TRBV4-1; D remains unclear. The germline gives CDR1 MGHRA, CDR2 YSYEKL. The V end was cut by 0 bases, the J end by 4 bases, with 12 bases between. This CDR3 is built from 15 residues. This chain's CDR3 is CASSQEKGMVTEAFF. As DNA, the CDR3 is TGCGCCAGCAGCCAAGAGAAAGGGATGGTCACTGAAGCTTTCTTT.

The V gene is TRBV5-6, the J gene TRBJ2-7, with 10 bases fitting TRBD2. Germline CDR1 is SGHDT and CDR2 is YYEEEE. V was clipped by 3 bases and J by 7 bases; unmatched bases: 13. This CDR3 has 16 amino acids. For the CDR3, the DNA is TGTGCCAGCAGCTCGAGAGGCGCTAGCGGGAGTAGTGAGCAGTACTTC. It translates to CASSSRGASGSSEQYF.

This chain joins TRBV27 and TRBJ2-1, with no clear D. CDR1 and CDR2 (germline): MNHEY, SMNVEV (reference sequence). V lost 2 bases to trimming and J lost 5 bases, with 13 bases between them. The CDR3 totals 15 residues. The CDR3 DNA is TGTGCCAGCAGTTTAGTCACTTTGGGAAACAATGAGCAGTTCTTC. Protein sequence: CASSLVTLGNNEQFF.

In the case of this clone: One end of the junction varies from germline; a read error may be responsible. In DNA, the CDR3 is TGCGCCAGCAGCCAAGAACGTCGCCTAGCCTCCTACAATGAGCAGTTCTTC. It is translated as CASSQERRLASYNEQFF. The chain recombines TRBV5-8 with TRBJ2-1, with a weak D call TRBD2 (5 bases). Germline-derived CDR1 and CDR2 are SGHTS and YDEGEE. This CDR3 spans 17 amino acids.

The V call is TRBV5-1, the J call TRBJ2-2; 9 bases map to TRBD2. CDR1 and CDR2 (germline): SGHRS, YFSETQ. V lost 1 base and J lost 3; bases outside the gene matches: 7. The CDR3 covers 17 residues. The CDR3 nucleotides read TGCGCCAGCAGCTTGTTCTGGCGGGAGGGCCACACCGGGGAGCTGTTTTTT. This gives the protein CASSLFWREGHTGELFF.

The chain has TRBV11-2 and TRBJ1-6, with D unresolved. Germline assignment: CDR1 SGHAT and CDR2 FQNNGV. This CDR3 comprises 15 residues. With 6 bases removed from V and 4 bases from J, the gap between germline ends came to 13 bases. As DNA, the CDR3 is TGTGCCAGCAGACCTCAGACGGGGTATAATTCACCCCTCCACTTT. Amino acid sequence: CASRPQTGYNSPLHF.

Ten or more counts support this clone. The V call is TRBV6-1, the J call TRBJ1-5, with no clear D. Trimming left V 6 bases short and J 7 bases short, with 19 bases between. This CDR3 has 15 residues. Germline CDR1 MNHNS, CDR2 SASEGT. DNA for the CDR3: TGTGCCAGCAGGCCAGAGGAGGGTACTGGACAGCCCCAGCATTTT. It yields the protein CASRPEEGTGQPQHF.

This chain links TRBV5-1 with TRBJ2-7; 8 bases fit TRBD1. The V gene's germline CDR1 is SGHRS and CDR2 YFSETQ. J gave up 4 bases and V 3 bases, and 3 bases lay outside the gene matches. The CDR3 runs to 13 residues. For the CDR3, the DNA is TGCGCCAGCAGCTCAGGACAGGGTTACGAGCAGTACTTC. As protein: CASSSGQGYEQYF.

This sequence joins TRBV18 and TRBJ2-5, with D possibly matching TRBD1 (5 bases). Trimming stripped 3 bases from V and 4 bases from J, with 9 bases between. Germline V lookup: CDR1 KGHSH, CDR2 LQKENI. The CDR3 is 13 amino acids. As DNA, the CDR3 is TGTGCCAGCTCACCTGTAGGGGCAGAGACCCAGTACTTC. Translating gives CASSPVGAETQYF.

The chain combines TRBV5-1 with TRBJ2-3, with 8 positions matching TRBD1. The CDR3 runs 15 residues. Germline trimming cut 0 bases from V and 1 base from J; bases unmatched to any gene: 1. Germline assignment: CDR1 SGHRS and CDR2 YFSETQ. In nucleotides, the CDR3 is TGCGCCAGCAGCTTGGAGGACAGGGGCACAGATACGCAGTATTTT. This encodes CASSLEDRGTDTQYF.